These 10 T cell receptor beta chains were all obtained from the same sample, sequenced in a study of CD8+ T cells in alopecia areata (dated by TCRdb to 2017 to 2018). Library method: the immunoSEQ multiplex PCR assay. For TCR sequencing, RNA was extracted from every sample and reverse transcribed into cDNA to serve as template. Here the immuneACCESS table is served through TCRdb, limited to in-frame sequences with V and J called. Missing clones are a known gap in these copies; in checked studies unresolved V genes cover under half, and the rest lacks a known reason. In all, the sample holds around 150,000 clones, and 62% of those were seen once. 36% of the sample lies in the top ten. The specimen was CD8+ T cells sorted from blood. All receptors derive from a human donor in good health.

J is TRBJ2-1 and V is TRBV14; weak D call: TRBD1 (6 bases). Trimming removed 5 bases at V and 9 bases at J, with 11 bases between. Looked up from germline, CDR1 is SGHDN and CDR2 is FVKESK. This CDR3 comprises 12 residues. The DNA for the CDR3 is TGTGCCAGCAGCTCGACAGGCCGTGAGCAGTTCTTC. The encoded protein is CASSSTGREQFF.

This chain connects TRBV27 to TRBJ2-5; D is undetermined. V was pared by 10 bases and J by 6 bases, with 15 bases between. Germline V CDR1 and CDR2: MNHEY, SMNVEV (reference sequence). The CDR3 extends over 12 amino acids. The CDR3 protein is CATTSGEQTQYF. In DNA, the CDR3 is TGTGCCACCACCTCGGGTGAACAGACCCAGTACTTC.

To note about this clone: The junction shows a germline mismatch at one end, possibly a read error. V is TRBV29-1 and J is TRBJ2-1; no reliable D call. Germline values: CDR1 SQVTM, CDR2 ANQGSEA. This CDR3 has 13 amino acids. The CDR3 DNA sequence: TGCAGCGTGGAAGGACGCTCCTACAATGAGCAGTTCTTC. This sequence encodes CSVEGRSYNEQFF.

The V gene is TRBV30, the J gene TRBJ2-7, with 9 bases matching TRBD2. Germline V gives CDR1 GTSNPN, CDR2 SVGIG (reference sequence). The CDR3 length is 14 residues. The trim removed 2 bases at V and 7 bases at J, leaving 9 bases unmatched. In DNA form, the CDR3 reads TGTGCCTGGAGTTTGCCTAGCGGGGCGCGGGAGCAGTACTTC. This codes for CAWSLPSGAREQYF.

The CDR3 region has the DNA TGTGCCAGCAGTGAATCGGGTCCAAACAATGAGCAGTTCTTC. Amino acids: CASSESGPNNEQFF. The chain carries TRBV25-1 and TRBJ2-1; D is uncertain. The V gene's germline CDR1 is MGHDK and CDR2 SYGVNS. CDR3 length equals 14 residues. V lost 1 base and J 5 bases, leaving 9 bases between the germline ends. Drawing the rest from reference TRBV25-1 and TRBJ2-1, the complete variable domain is EADIYQTPRYLVIGTGKKITLECSQTMGHDKMYWYQQDPGMELHLIHYSYGVNSTEKGDLSSESTVSRIRTEHFPLTLESARPSHTSQYLCASSESGPNNEQFFGPGTRLTVL.

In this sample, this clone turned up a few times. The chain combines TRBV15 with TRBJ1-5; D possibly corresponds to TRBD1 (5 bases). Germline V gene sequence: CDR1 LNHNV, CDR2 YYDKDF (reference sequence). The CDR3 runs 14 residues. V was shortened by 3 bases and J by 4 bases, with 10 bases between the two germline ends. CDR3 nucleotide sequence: TGTGCCACCAGCAGGGGACGAAGTAATCAGCCCCAGCATTTT. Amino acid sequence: CATSRGRSNQPQHF.

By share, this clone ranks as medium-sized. CDR3: CASSLGSAGEETEAFF. The CDR3 nucleotides are TGTGCCAGCAGCTTAGGGTCCGCAGGGGAGGAGACTGAAGCTTTCTTT. The chain carries TRBV7-9 and TRBJ1-1; D is possibly TRBD1 (6 bases). CDR3 length equals 16 residues. Germline-derived CDR1 and CDR2 are SEHNR and FQNEAQ (reference sequence). V was shortened by 1 base and J by 5 bases, with 17 bases between the two germline ends.

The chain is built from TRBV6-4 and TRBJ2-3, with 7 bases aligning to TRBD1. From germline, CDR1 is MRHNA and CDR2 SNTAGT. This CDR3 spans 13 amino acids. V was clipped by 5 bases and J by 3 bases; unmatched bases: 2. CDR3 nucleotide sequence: TGTGCCAGCAGTTCGGGACAGACAGATACGCAGTATTTT. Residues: CASSSGQTDTQYF.

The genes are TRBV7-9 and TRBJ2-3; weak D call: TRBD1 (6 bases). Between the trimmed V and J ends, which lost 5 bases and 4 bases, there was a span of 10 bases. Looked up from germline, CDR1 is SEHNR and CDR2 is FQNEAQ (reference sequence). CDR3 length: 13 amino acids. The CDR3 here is CASSPDSSDTQYF. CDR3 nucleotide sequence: TGTGCCAGCAGCCCGGACAGTTCAGATACGCAGTATTTT.

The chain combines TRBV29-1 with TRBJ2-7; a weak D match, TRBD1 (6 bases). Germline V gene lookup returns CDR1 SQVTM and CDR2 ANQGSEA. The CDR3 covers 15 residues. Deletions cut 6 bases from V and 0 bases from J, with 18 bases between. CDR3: CSVRGSGTSSYEQYF. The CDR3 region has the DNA TGCAGCGTCAGAGGGTCCGGGACAAGCTCCTACGAGCAGTACTTC.